This T cell receptor (beta chain) comes out of a study of neurological immune-mediated disorders. The V and J ends lost 4 bases and 3 bases respectively, with 21 bases between them. The germline CDR1 and CDR2 sequences are LGHNA and YSLEER. The CDR3 is 17 amino acids. Notes on the study in general: HTLV-1-associated myelopathy had the most TCR clonal expansion, while multiple sclerosis had the least, a level that fell below healthy controls.

In this sample, this clonotype turned up many times. Its antigen is as yet unknown. Sequencing runs each generated in excess of 180 million TCR-beta sequences derived from 15-18 subjects. One entry per CDR3 protein results from TCRdb running MiXCR on the 5' RACE reads. There are 20,000 to 25,000 distinct CDR3 sequences in the sample; about 15% occur only once, and about 16% lies in the top ten. The TCR sequence derives from a female donor with HTLV-1-associated myelopathy (HAM/TSP). What was sequenced was PBMCs. This chain links TRBV4-3 with TRBJ1-1; D call uncertain. The CDR3 reads CASSPTMLAGGYTEAFF. The CDR3 nucleotides are TGCGCCAGCAGCCCCACAATGCTGGCAGGCGGGTACACTGAAGCTTTCTTT.